This T cell receptor (beta chain) stems from a study of Graves' ophthalmopathy and Graves' hyperthyroidism. Study information: Researchers classed hyperthyroidism as stable given no ophthalmopathy within 18 months of follow-up. Study observations and caveats: In predicting ophthalmopathy progression, the model reached approximately 71% sensitivity and roughly 75% specificity. Appearing in blood as well were most expanded thyroid clonotypes above 0.001 frequency.

The length of the CDR3 is 15 residues. Germline CDR1 and CDR2: LNHNV and YYDKDF (reference sequence). V was cut by 1 base and J by 3 bases, with 10 bases left in between. This clonotype came up many times. Its specificity is not known. RNA transcripts yielded amplified TCR beta CDR3 regions. The library came from an HTBI-primed first-round RT-PCR and a second-round multiplex PCR. MiXCR was run by TCRdb on the multiplex PCR reads, yielding one entry per CDR3 protein. The sample consists of around 1,000,000 distinct CDR3 sequences, about two fifths of them appearing once. Researchers turned away patients with other autoimmune diseases, uncontrolled infections, pregnancy or lactation.

The sample taken for sequencing was peripheral blood or thyroid tissue (not recorded which). The J gene is TRBJ1-5, the V gene TRBV15; D call uncertain. The clonotype comes from an adult man with Graves' hyperthyroidism. The CDR3 protein is CATSRARQVNQPQHF. Here the CDR3 DNA reads TGTGCCACCAGCAGAGCAAGGCAGGTCAATCAGCCCCAGCATTTT.